This TCR beta chain appears in the sequencing data of a study of T cell repertoires in cytomegalovirus infection. Many counts were recorded for this clonotype. MiXCR, run by TCRdb on the reads, gives a single entry per CDR3 protein. The repertoire holds about 440,000 distinct CDR3 sequences, with roughly a third as singletons. Germline V gives CDR1 SGHTA, CDR2 FQGTGA. CDR3 length: 15 amino acids. Trimming pared 2 bases from V and 6 bases from J, leaving 14 bases between. The sequencing input was PBMCs. The sequence came from a human donor in good health (CMV status not recorded). Some clones in this sample may be carry-over from other donors' samples. The J gene is TRBJ2-1, the V gene TRBV7-3; D could derive from TRBD1 or TRBD2 (5 bases each). The CDR3 nucleotides read TGTGCCAGCAGCTTAGTCGGGGCCCCCGGCAATGAGCAGTTCTTC. Translating gives CASSLVGAPGNEQFF.